This T cell receptor beta chain stems from a study of OX40 agonist ivuxolimab in advanced cancers. TCRdb keeps only in-frame clones here, not all; method: immunoSEQ multiplex PCR. This table holds approximately 84,000 clones, about 89% found once. V lost 0 bases, J lost 1 base, and 14 bases lay in between. The CDR3 contains 17 residues. The sample in question was CD4+ or CD8+ T cells sorted from blood, obtained in a trial of the OX40 agonist ivuxolimab. This chain uses TRBV23-1 with TRBJ2-3, with a weak D call TRBD2 (6 bases). TRBV23-1 is classed as an ORF, of uncertain function. The source of this sequence is an adult with an advanced solid tumor such as melanoma, head and neck, liver or kidney cancer. CDR3 loop: CASSQSMEGRGTDTQYF. The DNA of the CDR3 is TGCGCCAGCAGTCAATCGATGGAGGGAAGGGGCACAGATACGCAGTATTTT.